What follows is one T cell receptor (beta chain) and its context. This sample is part of a study of cytotoxic CD8 clonotypes in ibrutinib-treated CLL. The CDR3 loop spans 15 amino acids. The germline gives CDR1 MNHEY, CDR2 SVGAGI. V was cut by 2 bases and J by 3 bases, with 13 bases left in between. Sequencing was performed with immunoSEQ multiplex PCR; in TCRdb, only in-frame clones are kept and a portion is missing. The sample lists about 200,000 clones; roughly 72% were seen once. The sample in question was PBMCs, obtained after 24 months of ibrutinib treatment. This rearrangement joins TRBV6-5 to TRBJ1-2, with no clear D. The receptor was isolated from a human donor with chronic lymphocytic leukemia. The CDR3 nucleotides read TGTGCCAGCAGTTACCACGGGAGGGCGCACTATGGCTACACCTTC. Translated, it gives CASSYHGRAHYGYTF.